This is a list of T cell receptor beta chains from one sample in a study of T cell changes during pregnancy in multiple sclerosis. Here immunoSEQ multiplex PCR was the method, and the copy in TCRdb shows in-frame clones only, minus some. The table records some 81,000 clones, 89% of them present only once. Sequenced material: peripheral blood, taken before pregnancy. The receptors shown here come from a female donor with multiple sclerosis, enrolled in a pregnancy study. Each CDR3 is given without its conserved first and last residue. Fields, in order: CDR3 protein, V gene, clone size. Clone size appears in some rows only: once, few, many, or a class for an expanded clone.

cdr3_aa: ATSRAAGETQY; v_call: TRBV15; clone_size: .
cdr3_aa: ASSPPTSGNYNEQF; v_call: TRBV7-9; clone_size: .
cdr3_aa: ASSLGASGNTIY; v_call: TRBV11-2; clone_size: .
cdr3_aa: SVARGDEKLF; v_call: TRBV29-1; clone_size: .
cdr3_aa: ASSPGLRGWYEQY; v_call: TRBV5-6; clone_size: few
cdr3_aa: ANSGQGYNEQF; v_call: TRBV2; clone_size: .
cdr3_aa: ASRRDRPYEQY; v_call: TRBV2; clone_size: once
cdr3_aa: ASSADRGFQNTIY; v_call: TRBV5-6; clone_size: .
cdr3_aa: ASSFGTVLSSGNTIY; v_call: TRBV19; clone_size: .
cdr3_aa: ASSLSAGYGGELF; v_call: TRBV7-2; clone_size: .
cdr3_aa: ASSFLYGGGAQETQY; v_call: TRBV5-4; clone_size: .
cdr3_aa: ASSPSTGGMSPLH; v_call: TRBV18; clone_size: .
cdr3_aa: ASSVETGGTGELF; v_call: TRBV9; clone_size: medium-sized
cdr3_aa: AWRDGIGAEQY; v_call: TRBV30; clone_size: .
cdr3_aa: ASSLFSGGYTGELF; v_call: TRBV7-2; clone_size: .
cdr3_aa: ASMRQGWNEQF; v_call: TRBV7-2; clone_size: .
cdr3_aa: ASSYPPGQNYGYT; v_call: TRBV6-6; clone_size: .
cdr3_aa: ASGAETVLSGANVLT; v_call: TRBV27; clone_size: .
cdr3_aa: ASSRTGALMNTEAF; v_call: TRBV18; clone_size: .